This record looks at one TCR beta chain sequence and its context. CDR3 length equals 16 residues. V was pared by 7 bases and J by 0 bases, with 12 bases of the junction left unmatched. CDR1 and CDR2 (germline): SQVTM, ANQGSEA. These data come from a study of blood T cell repertoires in COVID-19. Overall study: Researchers got acute and convalescent COVID-19 samples from the United States, Italy and Spain.

Sequencing used immunoSEQ multiplex PCR; TCRdb keeps in-frame clones, though not all of them. This table holds fewer than 250,000 clones, around 90% found once. The clonotype originates from a man younger than 45 in a cohort exposed to, infected with or recovered from COVID-19 (not recorded which). The source material was PBMCs or T cells enriched from blood (not recorded which). The rearrangement joins TRBV29-1 to TRBJ1-5; 7 bases fit TRBD1. The CDR3 loop is CSAATGTDNSNQPQHF. The CDR3 region has the DNA TGCAGCGCCGCGACAGGGACTGACAATAGCAATCAGCCCCAGCATTTT. Looking up the rest from reference TRBV29-1 and TRBJ1-5 gives the full variable domain: SAVISQKPSRDICQRGTSLTIQCQVDSQVTMMFWYRQQPGQSLTLIATANQGSEATYESGFVIDKFPISRPNLTFSTLTVSNMSPEDSSIYLCSAATGTDNSNQPQHFGDGTRLSIL.